Detailed here is one TCR beta chain. Its binding antigen is unknown. Base qualities are not recorded, but no much larger clone differs from it by a single base. Each collaborating institution followed its own protocols to collect whole blood in K2EDTA tubes. For TCRbeta analysis, collaborators shipped samples as frozen whole blood, isolated PBMCs, or DNA extracted from either of those sample types. This specimen comes from a study of blood T cell repertoires in COVID-19 (dated by TCRdb to 2018 to 2021). A note on the overall study: Samples from collaborators originated in the United States, Italy and Spain and spanned both the acute and convalescent phases of COVID-19. The prospective study material was composed of cDNA or gDNA derived from T cells, B-cell-depleted T cells, or PBMCs. Deeply sampled blood TCRbeta repertoires from subjects exposed to, actively infected with, or recovered from COVID-19 were included in the dataset. The repertoires were released in a freely available public database intended as a resource for research on the immune response to SARS-CoV-2. The samples were drawn from the first 160 participants of the ongoing ImmuneRACE study and from 1,254 subjects provided by 6 global collaborators. Nearly every sample came with metadata listing a de-identified subject ID, COVID-19 status, age in years and sex. Where available, HLA class I and class II types were obtained from metadata supplied by the sample provider rather than from assay-based typing.

The full study reports these points: How much clinical and demographic metadata was included differed by source and by participant, and the metadata was provided uncurated.

V gives up 3 bases and J gives up 8 bases, and the segment between their germline ends measures 19 bases. Including cysteine and phenylalanine, the CDR3 has 16 amino acids. The entry retains the CDR3 DNA only, 48 bases that are in frame from base 1. The germline V gene yields KGHDR for CDR1 and SFDVKD for CDR2. The immunoSEQ Assay, a bias-controlled multiplex PCR, was used to amplify TCRbeta CDR3 regions from genomic DNA. Processing in the source paper ran as follows. Nucleated cell counts per sample were estimated from amplification of reference gene primers within the assay. To quantify the absolute abundance of each unique TCRbeta CDR3 rearrangement, sequence reads were collapsed and filtered. For each sample, productive Simpson clonality was calculated by taking the square root of Simpson's diversity index across productive rearrangements. Drawn from immuneACCESS, this table holds only the in-frame rearrangements with V and J called that TCRdb kept. Clones are partly lost; checked studies trace under half to an unresolved V gene and leave the rest unexplained. V, J and clone size were drawn from that table, and D and trimming were deduced from the DNA. Here the sample has tens of thousands of clones; more than 70% occur a single time. The top ten constitute 7% to 9% of the sample.

What was sequenced was peripheral blood. The rearrangement joined TRBV24-1 to TRBJ2-1; 6 matching bases give a weak D call of TRBD1. The receptor was isolated from a human donor with acute or convalescent COVID-19. The donor label of this sample is uncertain. The DNA is as follows: TGTGCCACCAGTGATGTGGGACAAGGCAGAACGGATGAGCAGTTCTTC. Translated, this is CATSDVGQGRTDEQFF.